This T cell receptor beta chain stems from a study of regulatory T cells in long-lasting Graves disease. General observations from the study: Persistent patients had more shared public clonotypes (around 3,000) than new patients (roughly 940). Possibly, accuracy suffered from the small sample size.

Sequencing libraries for TCR beta were prepared with iRepertoire HTBI primers and Arm-PCR of CDR3 regions. One entry per CDR3 protein, called by TCRdb with MiXCR from the multiplex PCR reads. Counted here are hundreds of thousands of distinct CDR3 sequences, roughly a sixth occurring once; the ten biggest clones make up 25%. Time point: newly diagnosed GD, antithyroid drugs for less than 3 months. Extracted RNA from PBMCs served as the source of the TCR library. Each patient gave around 10 milliliters of EDTA-anticoagulated peripheral blood. The CDR3 length is 14 residues. Germline-derived CDR1 and CDR2 are SGHDT and YYEEEE. V lost 5 bases and J lost 9, with 18 bases in between. The sample holds a few counts of this clonotype. Its target is not known. This same sample was also part of a study on T cells in Graves' hyperthyroidism and ophthalmopathy. That paper states: No ophthalmopathy progression within 18 months constituted stable Graves' hyperthyroidism.

The chain recombines TRBV5-6 with TRBJ1-5; D ambiguous. The sequence derives from a woman aged 35-60 years with Graves disease. The specimen was peripheral blood mononuclear cells (PBMCs), collected at new diagnosis, from a patient treated with antithyroid drugs. The CDR3 DNA reads TGTGCCAGCAGTTTTCCCGGAGAGGGTCTGCCCCAGCATTTT. Amino acids: CASSFPGEGLPQHF.